This T cell receptor (beta chain) derives from a study of blood T cell repertoires in COVID-19. The overall study: Sample material is recorded as cDNA or gDNA derived from T cells, B-cell-depleted T cells, or PBMCs.

This CDR3 is built from 16 residues. Germline V gives CDR1 SSHAT, CDR2 FNYEAQ (reference sequence). Losses at the gene ends were 9 bases for V and 0 bases for J; bases not matched to a gene: 9. Authors' methods: Reference gene primer amplification gave estimated nucleated cell counts. Generated by immunoSEQ multiplex PCR, the TCRdb table keeps only in-frame clones and is missing some. The DNA was the basis for D and trimming; V, J and clone size are from that table. The sample holds about 140,000 clones, about four fifths seen once. This chain connects TRBV7-7 to TRBJ2-7; 12 bases are a match to TRBD2. Material for sequencing was peripheral blood. This sequence was found in a human donor in a cohort sampled during active COVID-19. The CDR3 loop is CARPSGREIPSYEQYF. The CDR3 coding sequence is TGTGCCAGGCCTAGCGGGAGGGAAATCCCCTCCTACGAGCAGTACTTC.